This T cell receptor (beta chain) was identified during a study of regulatory T cells in long-lasting Graves disease. Study-level points and caveats: Not thyroid tissue but only peripheral blood was studied.

In this sample, this clonotype turned up many times. Its matching antigen is unknown. The time point denotes: newly diagnosed GD, antithyroid drugs for less than 3 months. TCR sequences were obtained from RNA taken from PBMCs. The TCR beta library used iRepertoire HTBI primers with Arm-PCR amplification of CDR3. Each CDR3 protein gets one entry after TCRdb re-called the multiplex PCR reads with MiXCR. The table lists 400,000 to 550,000 distinct CDR3 sequences, 15% of them singletons. The sample also formed part of further work on T cells in Graves' hyperthyroidism and ophthalmopathy. That source notes: Peripheral blood also featured most of the thyroid clonotypes expanded above 0.001.

Sequencing was performed on peripheral blood mononuclear cells (PBMCs), taken at new diagnosis, from a patient treated with antithyroid drugs. The source of this sequence is a woman aged 25-40 years with Graves disease.

CDR3 DNA: TGTGCCAGCAGTTTAGTAGCGGGACTCGGTAATGAGCAGTTCTTC. This translates into CASSLVAGLGNEQFF. This rearrangement joins TRBV12-3 or TRBV12-4 to TRBJ2-1; 8 bases match TRBD2. CDR3 length: 15 amino acids. V dropped 1 base and J dropped 7; count of bases not matched to a gene: 6.